There are a few counts of the clone carrying this T cell receptor beta chain. Its antigen is not identified. This sample was taken from a study of T cell clones after liver transplantation. Study overall: Blood was drawn pre-transplant, before withdrawal, and after full or failed withdrawal. Findings and limits, study-wide: Circulating graft-donor-reactive CD4 TCRbeta sequences fell significantly post-transplant in 5 of 8 subjects.

Some clones are missing from TCRdb's copy, which holds only in-frame ones; the method was immunoSEQ multiplex PCR. The table shows 65,000 to 95,000 clones, with 75% to 85% occurring only once. CDR1 and CDR2 from the germline V gene are SEHNR and FQNEAQ (reference sequence). The CDR3 spans 17 residues. V shed 5 bases and J shed 3 bases, with 20 bases lying between them. This chain joins TRBV7-9 and TRBJ2-1; TRBD2 is a possible D gene (7 bases). This TCR came from a human donor who received a liver transplant. Sample: CD4+ T cells from blood, taken before liver transplant. The CDR3 DNA reads as TGTGCCAGCAGCCCCAAACCTAGCGGAGGGGGCTACAATGAGCAGTTCTTC. This codes for CASSPKPSGGGYNEQFF.